This TCR beta chain was sequenced in a study of regulatory and conventional T cells in RAG deficiency. The CDR3 is 12 amino acids. Germline CDR1 and CDR2: SGHTA and FQGTGA. The V segment lost 5 bases and the J segment 15 bases; nucleotides outside the gene matches: 10. Study-level points and caveats: Patient subsets had shorter CDR3s; Omenn Treg-Tconv overlap exceeded 80%. Sorted Omenn CD25-high CD127-low cells may not be bona fide Tregs.

Method: immunoSEQ multiplex PCR; TCRdb's copy keeps in-frame clones and lacks some. The sample holds 30,000 to 40,000 clones, over 75% seen once. Concerning this clone itself: The target antigen is unknown.

The same data also contributed to another study, on regulatory T cells. From that paper: The primer mix had 52 TRBV and 13 TRBJ primers.

The receptor was isolated from a human donor in good health. The sequencing input was CD8+ T cells sorted from blood. This rearrangement joins TRBV7-3 to TRBJ2-1; 7 bases line up with TRBD2. CDR3 DNA sequence: TGTGCCAGCAGCCCGGGGGGTTCGTATCTGTTCTTC. Its translation: CASSPGGSYLFF.